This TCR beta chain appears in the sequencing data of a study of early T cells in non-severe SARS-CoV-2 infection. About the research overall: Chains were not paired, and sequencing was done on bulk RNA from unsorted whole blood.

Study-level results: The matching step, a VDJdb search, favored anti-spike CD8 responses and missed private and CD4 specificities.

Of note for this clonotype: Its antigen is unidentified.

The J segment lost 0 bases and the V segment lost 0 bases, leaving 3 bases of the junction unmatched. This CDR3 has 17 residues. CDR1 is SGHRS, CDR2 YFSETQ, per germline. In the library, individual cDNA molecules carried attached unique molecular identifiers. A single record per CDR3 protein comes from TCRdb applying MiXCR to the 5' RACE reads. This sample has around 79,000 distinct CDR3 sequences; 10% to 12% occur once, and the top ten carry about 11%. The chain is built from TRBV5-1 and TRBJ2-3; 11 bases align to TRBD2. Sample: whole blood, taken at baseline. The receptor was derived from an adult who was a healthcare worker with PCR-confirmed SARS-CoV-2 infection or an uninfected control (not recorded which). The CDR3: CASSLDLAGGSTDTQYF. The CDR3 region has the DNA TGCGCCAGCAGCTTGGATTTAGCGGGGGGGAGCACAGATACGCAGTATTTT.